This T cell receptor beta chain was profiled in a study of cytomegalovirus exposure and HLA in healthy donors. Of note for this clone: Its antigen is undetermined.

The study, taken as a whole, reports: In vitro confirmation showed three CMV-associated chains to be CMV antigen specific.

Produced via immunoSEQ multiplex PCR; TCRdb's table is partial and in-frame only. The sample lists roughly 260,000 clones; around nine tenths were seen once. V trimming: 6 bases; J trimming: 4 bases; junction bases outside the gene matches: 4. Germline V gives CDR1 SNHLY, CDR2 FYNNEI. This CDR3 spans 14 amino acids. Sequencing used PBMCs. The V and J genes are TRBV2 and TRBJ2-2, with 8 nucleotides matching TRBD1. This TCR was recovered from a man between 18 and 29 years old in good health and CMV-seronegative. DNA of the CDR3: TGTGCCAGCAGAGACAGGGGCTCCACCGGGGAGCTGTTTTTT. Protein: CASRDRGSTGELFF.